The 7 T cell receptor beta chains given below trace back to one sample, sequenced in a study of blood T cell repertoires in COVID-19. The assay was immunoSEQ multiplex PCR, and TCRdb's table has in-frame clones only and misses some. The sample gives a few hundred thousand clones, roughly nine tenths of which show up once; around 3.2% is in the top ten. The source material was PBMCs or T cells enriched from blood (not recorded which). Source of these receptors: a woman aged 18 to 35 in a cohort exposed to, infected with or recovered from COVID-19 (not recorded which).

This chain links TRBV7-9 with TRBJ1-2; D remains unclear. CDR3 length: 15 residues. The germline V gene has CDR1 SEHNR and CDR2 FQNEAQ (reference sequence). Trimming pared 5 bases from V and 3 bases from J, leaving 16 bases between. The CDR3 region has the DNA TGTGCCAGCAGCCCCCGGGTGCGGGAGGACTATGGCTACACCTTC. Residues: CASSPRVREDYGYTF.

The chain links TRBV27 to TRBJ2-2; tentative D call: TRBD1 (5 bases). The length of the CDR3 is 16 residues. CDR1 and CDR2 (germline): MNHEY, SMNVEV (reference sequence). V lost 4 bases and J 2 bases, leaving 14 bases between the germline ends. This chain's CDR3 is CASSSTGHGNTGELFF. CDR3 coding DNA: TGTGCCAGCAGTTCAACCGGACACGGCAACACCGGGGAGCTGTTTTTT.

J is TRBJ2-1 and V is TRBV6-5, with a tentative D call TRBD1 (6 bases). Germline-derived CDR1 and CDR2 are MNHEY and SVGAGI. Trimming took off 0 bases at V and 2 bases at J, with 8 bases between the two ends. There are 15 residues in the CDR3. The CDR3 region has the DNA TGTGCCAGCAGTTACTCAGGGGGACCCTACAATGAGCAGTTCTTC. The encoded protein is CASSYSGGPYNEQFF.

This clone has only a few counts. The chain carries TRBV9 and TRBJ2-7; TRBD1 might be the D (6 bases). Germline CDR1 reads SGDLS; CDR2 reads YYNGEE. Trimming cost V 3 bases and J 2 bases, with 12 bases left between them. The CDR3 runs 14 residues. This chain's CDR3 is CASSASRTAYEQYF. The CDR3 DNA reads TGTGCCAGCAGCGCCTCCCGGACAGCCTACGAGCAGTACTTC.

V and J are TRBV11-3 and TRBJ2-1; TRBD1 is a possible D gene (5 bases). CDR1 is SGHNT, CDR2 YENEEA, per germline. The CDR3 runs to 14 residues. With 5 bases removed from V and 6 bases from J, the gap between germline ends came to 14 bases. The CDR3 sequence is CASSLRTGFNEQFF. The CDR3 DNA is TGTGCCAGCAGCCTAAGAACAGGCTTCAATGAGCAGTTCTTC.

V and J are TRBV29-1 and TRBJ1-1, with 7 bases identical to TRBD1. CDR1 is SQVTM, CDR2 ANQGSEA, per germline. The V gene end was trimmed by 5 bases and the J gene end by 5 bases; junction bases not matched to a gene: 8. CDR3 length: 13 residues. For the CDR3, the DNA is TGCAGCGTTTTGACAGGGTGGGGGACTGAAGCTTTCTTT. This codes for CSVLTGWGTEAFF.

This sequence joins TRBV5-4 and TRBJ1-2; D may be TRBD1 (6 bases). Germline-derived CDR1 and CDR2 are SGHNT and YYREEE (reference sequence). Trimming took 4 bases from V and 6 from J, leaving 22 bases between them. This CDR3 has 16 residues. The CDR3 sequence is CASSLGGRGAMDGYTF. The CDR3 coding sequence is TGTGCCAGCAGCCTGGGGGGCCGGGGGGCAATGGATGGCTACACCTTC.